A few counts support the clone carrying this T cell receptor delta chain. For this DNA, TCRdb reports the protein of a much larger clone, which diverges at residue 3, most likely from a read error; the protein presented here is translated directly from the DNA. This sample is drawn from a study of gamma-delta chains in newborns, infants, children. With CATT, TCRdb re-called clones from the reads. The sample lists about 4,100 delta-chain clones; around 0.55% were seen once. Germline lookup yields CDR1 GEAIGNYY and CDR2 EKD. The CDR3 is 18 amino acids. Sequencing used blood. The genes are TRDV2 and TRDJ3; 7 positions match TRDD3. This receptor was identified in a child who was a newborn, infant or young child, either healthy, febrile or measles-vaccinated (not recorded which). The CDR3 coding sequence is TGTGCCCGTGACACGTTGGATACGAGCTCCTGGGACACCCGACAGATGTTTTTC. This encodes CARDTLDTSSWDTRQMFF.